This entry features one T cell receptor (beta chain) sequence. Its antigen is not known. This specimen comes from a study of post-analysis software for immune sequencing data. Overall study: Relapsing-remitting, secondary progressive and progressive-relapsing forms of multiple sclerosis all featured among disease courses.

Study-wide points: Strong co-clustering by F measure linked samples that shared a preparation batch. Significantly lower normalized Chao1 diversity was found in patients with multiple sclerosis relative to controls. TRBV segments more frequent in patients than in controls numbered roughly five and included TRBV5-6, TRBV5-1 and TRBV20-1.

CDR1 and CDR2 from the germline V gene are MDHEN and SYDVKM. With 6 bases removed from V and 1 base from J, the gap between germline ends came to 6 bases. The length of the CDR3 is 12 residues. Carried by the TCR beta cDNA libraries were unique molecular identifiers. TCRdb called the PCR reads again in MiXCR, with one record for every CDR3 protein. The sample holds over 150,000 distinct CDR3 sequences, approximately 30% seen once. This chain uses TRBV28 with TRBJ1-2, with D uncertain. The sequence was obtained from a girl aged 10-17 years with multiple sclerosis. The sample taken for sequencing was blood. The CDR3 bases are TGTGCCAGCAGCCAACTTAACTATGGCTACACCTTC. Residues: CASSQLNYGYTF.